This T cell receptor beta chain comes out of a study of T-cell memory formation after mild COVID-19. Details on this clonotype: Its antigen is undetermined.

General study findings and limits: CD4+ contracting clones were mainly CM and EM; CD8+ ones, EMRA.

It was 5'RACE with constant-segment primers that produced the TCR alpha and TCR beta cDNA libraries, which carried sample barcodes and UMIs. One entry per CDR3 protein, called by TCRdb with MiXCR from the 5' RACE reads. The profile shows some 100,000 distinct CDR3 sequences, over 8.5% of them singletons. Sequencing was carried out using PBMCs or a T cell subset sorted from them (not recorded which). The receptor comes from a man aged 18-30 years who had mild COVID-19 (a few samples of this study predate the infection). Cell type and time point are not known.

CDR3 nucleotides: TGTGCCAGCAGGATTCCCTGGGGGGCCGGGGAGCTGTTTTTT. Translating it yields CASRIPWGAGELFF. V usage is TRBV12-3 or TRBV12-4 and J usage is TRBJ2-2, with a possible D match to TRBD2 (6 bases). This CDR3 is built from 14 residues. Trimming removed 6 bases at V and 6 bases at J, with 14 bases between.